A single sample gave rise to the 12 T cell receptor beta chains below, sequenced in a study of vaccination and CD4 T cells after COVID-19. The sample's treatment: roughly 10-day PBMC culture with coronavirus spike peptide pools or control peptides (ViraFEST assay). An Oncomine TCR Beta short-read assay was used to sequence the DNA from cultured CD4+ T cells. In TCRdb, the PCR reads were re-called with MiXCR into one record per CDR3 protein. The table includes roughly 20,000 distinct CDR3 sequences, 60% detected once. No antigen is known for these receptors. The sample in question was CD4+ T cells from blood, cultured in vitro, obtained after SARS-CoV-2 vaccination. These receptors were collected from a human donor who had recovered from COVID-19.

The V gene is TRBV20-1, the J gene TRBJ2-3; tentatively, D is TRBD2 (6 bases). Germline-derived CDR1 and CDR2 are DFQATT and SNEGSKA (reference sequence). CDR3 size: 13 residues. V shed 3 bases and J shed 2 bases, with 9 bases lying between them. CDR3 coding DNA: TGCAGTGCTAGGGCTAGCGCCACAGATACGCAGTATTTT. Translating it yields CSARASATDTQYF.

The J gene is TRBJ1-1, the V gene TRBV7-9, with TRBD1 as a possible D gene (6 bases). Trimming left V 5 bases short and J 10 bases short, with 17 bases between. This CDR3 is 13 amino acids long. Germline-derived CDR1 and CDR2 are SEHNR and FQNEAQ (reference sequence). The CDR3 sequence: CASSINEGGRAFF. CDR3 in DNA: TGTGCCAGCAGCATTAATGAAGGGGGGCGAGCTTTCTTT.

This clonotype came up a few times. V and J are TRBV6-1 and TRBJ1-5; TRBD1 might be the D (6 bases). There are 15 residues in the CDR3. The germline V gene has CDR1 MNHNS and CDR2 SASEGT. Trimming took off 6 bases at V and 0 bases at J, with 12 bases between the two ends. The CDR3 is CASRARGPSNQPQHF. The DNA of the CDR3 is TGTGCCAGCAGGGCCCGGGGGCCTAGCAATCAGCCCCAGCATTTT.

This clonotype appeared once. V gene TRBV7-6 combines with J gene TRBJ2-2; D is possibly TRBD2 (5 bases). V was cut by 5 bases and J by 5 bases, with 15 bases left in between. CDR3 length equals 15 residues. CDR1 is SGHVS, CDR2 FNYEAQ, per germline. The CDR3 sequence: CASSQRASRTGELFF. As DNA, the CDR3 is TGTGCCAGCAGCCAGAGGGCCAGTCGGACCGGGGAGCTGTTTTTT.

The chain employs TRBV6-1 and TRBJ2-2; 12 positions agree with TRBD2. Germline V CDR1 and CDR2: MNHNS, SASEGT. The CDR3 consists of 17 residues. Germline trimming cut 6 bases from V and 3 bases from J; bases unmatched to any gene: 8. The CDR3, as DNA: TGTGCCAGCAGCCCCGGACTAGCGGGACCTTACACCGGGGAGCTGTTTTTT. It codes for CASSPGLAGPYTGELFF.

This clonotype was counted between two and nine times. The chain links TRBV15 to TRBJ1-3; the D is unclear. This CDR3 is 13 amino acids long. CDR1 LNHNV and CDR2 YYDKDF come from the germline V gene (reference sequence). V shed 1 base and J shed 0 bases, with 1 base lying between them. The CDR3 loop is CATSRGSGNTIYF. The CDR3 coding sequence is TGTGCCACCAGCAGAGGCTCTGGAAACACCATATATTTT.

This clonotype came up a few times. This chain connects TRBV20-1 to TRBJ2-5; 7 positions match TRBD2. The germline V gene has CDR1 DFQATT and CDR2 SNEGSKA (reference sequence). With 2 bases clipped from V and 5 bases from J, the junction kept 14 bases outside the gene matches. This CDR3 has 16 residues. CDR3 residues: CSARIPKGGSRETQYF. CDR3 DNA sequence: TGCAGTGCTAGAATTCCCAAAGGCGGGAGTCGGGAGACCCAGTACTTC.

This chain joins TRBV7-8 and TRBJ1-6; 7 positions match TRBD1. Germline-derived CDR1 and CDR2 are SGHVS and FQNEAQ. Trimming removed 0 bases from V and 9 bases from J; junction bases left unmatched: 5. The CDR3 has 15 amino acids. The DNA for the CDR3 is TGTGCCAGCAGCTTAGCCCAGGCAGGGGGTTCACCCCTCCACTTT. Translating gives CASSLAQAGGSPLHF. Based on the CDR3 plus reference TRBV7-8 and TRBJ1-6, the full variable domain is GAGVSQSPRYKVAKRGQDVALRCDPISGHVSLFWYQQALGQGPEFLTYFQNEAQLDKSGLPSDRFFAERPEGSVSTLKIQRTQQEDSAVYLCASSLAQAGGSPLHFGNGTRLTVT.

This clonotype was counted between two and nine times. This chain links TRBV12-3 or TRBV12-4 with TRBJ1-2; a possible D gene is TRBD1 (6 bases). This CDR3 has 15 residues. The V and J ends lost 6 bases and 0 bases respectively, with 14 bases between them. The DNA of the CDR3 is TGTGCCAGCAGCCCCCGGGGGGCCCCTAACTATGGCTACACCTTC. Translating gives CASSPRGAPNYGYTF.

J is TRBJ2-2 and V is TRBV24-1, with D possibly TRBD2 on 6 matching bases. This CDR3 region has 16 residues. Deletions cut 4 bases from V and 1 base from J, with 12 bases between. From germline, CDR1 is KGHDR and CDR2 SFDVKD. CDR3: CATSDRGDLNTGELFF. CDR3 nucleotides: TGTGCCACCAGTGACCGTGGGGACTTGAACACCGGGGAGCTGTTTTTT.

This clonotype has just a few counts. This sequence joins TRBV19 and TRBJ1-6; TRBD1 matches 8 bases. From germline, CDR1 is LNHDA and CDR2 SQIVND (reference sequence). The trim removed 7 bases at V and 4 bases at J, leaving 6 bases unmatched. This CDR3 has 15 amino acids. CDR3 coding DNA: TGTGCCAGTACCCCCGGGACAGGTTATAATTCACCCCTCCACTTT. This sequence encodes CASTPGTGYNSPLHF.

The chain recombines TRBV6-2 or TRBV6-3 with TRBJ2-5; D unclear. Between the trimmed V and J ends, which lost 5 bases and 4 bases, there was a span of 14 bases. Germline CDR1 and CDR2: MNHEY and SVGEGT. The length of the CDR3 is 14 residues. CDR3 sequence: CASSGVSILETQYF. The CDR3 DNA reads as TGTGCCAGCAGTGGGGTCTCGATTTTAGAGACCCAGTACTTC.